These T cell receptor beta chains were read from a single sample in a study of tumor and adjacent non-tumor tissue in lung cancer. TCRdb redid the calling of the multiplex PCR reads with MiXCR, one entry per CDR3 protein. Of roughly 48,000 distinct CDR3 sequences listed, under 75% are singletons. Input material: distant non-tumor lung tissue. These receptors all stem from a woman aged 70-85 years with non-small cell lung cancer. Both conserved end residues are part of each CDR3. The D gene is left open where the match is weak. Expanded clones get a size class; other rows say once, few or many, or leave the size out.

>TRBJ2-1|TRBV5-6|14|-|-
CASIVELLRNKQLF
TGTGCCAGCATCGTAGAGTTACTGAGGAATAAGCAGCTCTTC
>TRBJ2-1|TRBV7-3|13|few|TRBD1
CASSQGVNNEQFF
TGTGCCAGCTCACAGGGGGTAAACAATGAGCAGTTCTTC
>TRBJ2-6|TRBV20-1|15|-|-
CSARLSTGGTTVLTF
TGCAGTGCTAGACTCTCCACAGGCGGGACCACCGTCCTGACTTTC
>TRBJ2-7|TRBV4-2|17|-|-
CASSQDLSRTSSYEQYF
TGTGCCAGCAGCCAAGATCTCAGCAGGACAAGTTCCTACGAGCAGTACTTC
>TRBJ2-1|TRBV6-5|13|-|-
CASSYSNTGGHFF
TGCGCCAGCAGTTACTCGAACACGGGCGGGCATTTCTTC
>TRBJ1-5|TRBV6-5|14|-|-
CASNAEFDNQPHHF
TGTGCCAGCAATGCAGAGTTTGACAATCAGCCCCACCATTTT
>TRBJ2-1|TRBV19|13|many|TRBD1
CASSPGTGFEQFF
TGTGCCAGTAGTCCTGGGACAGGGTTTGAGCAGTTCTTC
>TRBJ2-1|TRBV29-1|12|-|-
CSVDQGHIEQLF
TGCAGCGTTGACCAGGGTCACATTGAGCAGTTATTC
>TRBJ2-2|TRBV6-1|13|-|-
CASTSLNTGKLFF
TGTGCTAGCACGTCACTTAACACCGGGAAGCTGTTTTTT
>TRBJ2-2|TRBV10-2|15|once|TRBD1
CAGLTGDLTIGELFF
TGTGCCGGTCTGACAGGGGACCTCACCATCGGGGAGCTGTTTTTT
>TRBJ1-1|TRBV5-1|14|many|-
CASSIEIPNTEASF
TGCGCCAGCAGCATTGAGATTCCGAACACTGAAGCTTCCTTT
>TRBJ2-3|TRBV12-3/TRBV12-4|13|-|-
CAGTTTTGDTQYF
TGTGCCGGCACTACGACTACGGGAGATACGCAGTATTTT
>TRBJ1-1|TRBV13|15|many|TRBD1
CASSLGRDRGAEAFF
TGTGCCAGCAGCTTAGGTCGAGACAGGGGTGCTGAAGCTTTCTTT
>TRBJ2-6|TRBV6-5|16|-|-
CASSYSMDHGANVLAF
TGTGCCAGCAGTTACTCGATGGACCATGGGGCCAACGTCCTGGCTTTC
>TRBJ2-3|TRBV6-6|15|-|-
CASSTGIGGADTHYF
TGTGCCAGCAGTACCGGGATAGGGGGTGCAGATACGCACTATTTT
>TRBJ2-7|TRBV7-3|13|-|TRBD1
CANSIGQGYELYF
TGCGCCAACAGCATCGGACAGGGGTACGAGCTGTACTTC
>TRBJ1-5|TRBV10-3|17|once|-
CTISESGTSYSNQPRHF
TGTACCATCAGTGAGTCCGGGACATCATATAGCAATCAGCCCCGGCATTTT
>TRBJ1-1|TRBV5-8|16|few|-
CASSPTRTTANTEAFF
TGTGCCAGCAGCCCAACCCGCACCACGGCGAACACTGAAGCTTTCTTT
>TRBJ2-1|TRBV7-8|15|-|-
CASSLRRARTREQFF
TGTGCCAGCAGCTTACGTCGAGCCAGGACTCGTGAGCAGTTCTTC
>TRBJ2-2|TRBV28|16|-|-
CASSSHTGWGTGELFF
TGTGCCAGCAGTTCGCATACTGGGTGGGGCACCGGGGAGCTGTTTTTT
>TRBJ2-7|TRBV5-4|15|-|TRBD2
CASSLWATGGSEQYF
TGTGCCAGCAGCTTGTGGGCCACGGGAGGATCCGAGCAGTACTTC
>TRBJ2-3|TRBV12-3/TRBV12-4|14|-|-
CASQIGRSADTQCF
TGTGCCAGCCAGATAGGGAGATCGGCAGATACACAGTGTTTT
>TRBJ1-6|TRBV6-1|17|-|-
CASSEYSRGAENSLLLF
TGTGCCAGCAGTGAATACTCTCGGGGGGCTGAAAATTCACTCCTCCTCTTT
>TRBJ2-1|TRBV10-2|13|-|TRBD1
CASRQGAGNKQFF
TGCGCCAGCAGACAGGGGGCGGGCAATAAGCAATTCTTC
>TRBJ1-1|TRBV20-1|14|few|TRBD1
CSAAGQGLNTEAFF
TGCAGTGCGGCCGGACAGGGCTTGAACACTGAAGCTTTCTTT
>TRBJ2-2|TRBV4-2|17|-|TRBD1
CASSHRQGAINTWKLFF
TGTGCCAGCAGCCATAGACAGGGGGCAATAAACACCTGGAAGTTGTTTTTT
>TRBJ2-3|TRBV11-1|14|once|TRBD1
CACSLDREADTHYF
TGTGCCTGCAGTTTGGACAGGGAGGCAGATACGCACTATTTT
>TRBJ2-5|TRBV11-1|15|-|-
CASNLKAGGQDTLYF
TGTGCCAGCAACTTAAAGGCAGGAGGGCAAGATACCCTGTACTTC
>TRBJ1-6|TRBV5-6|15|many|-
CASSLGQGYNSPLHF
TGTGCCAGCAGCTTGGGCCAAGGATATAATTCACCCCTCCACTTT
>TRBJ1-1|TRBV29-1|14|-|-
CSVAPLTGPTEAFF
TGCAGCGTTGCTCCCTTGACAGGCCCCACTGAAGCTTTCTTT
>TRBJ2-5|TRBV5-4|15|few|-
CASSLEGIQQETQYF
TGTGCCAGCAGTTTGGAGGGGATACAACAAGAGACCCAATACTTC
>TRBJ2-7|TRBV5-8|16|-|TRBD1
CDSSLAGTGGIYEQYF
TGTGACAGCAGCTTGGCCGGGACAGGCGGCATCTACGAGCAGTACTTC
>TRBJ1-2|TRBV6-6|14|many|TRBD1
CASNTGTGRSGYTF
TGTGCCAGCAACACCGGGACAGGGCGGAGTGGCTACACCTTC
>TRBJ1-5|TRBV29-1|13|-|TRBD1
CRVVTGVHEPQHF
TGCAGAGTTGTTACAGGGGTCCATGAGCCCCAGCATTTT
>TRBJ2-5|TRBV10-1|16|once|-
CASSEIGIGEQETQYF
TGCGCCAGCAGTGAGATTGGGATAGGGGAACAAGAGACCCAGTACTTC
>TRBJ2-2|TRBV10-3|13|-|-
CAISREDTGKLFF
TGTGCCATCTCGCGAGAGGACACCGGGAAGCTGTTTTTT
>TRBJ2-7|TRBV29-1|13|-|-
CNVELDRPYERYF
TGCAACGTTGAACTCGACCGACCCTACGAGCGGTACTTC
>TRBJ2-1|TRBV29-1|14|-|TRBD2
CSVAGTSGFCDQFF
TGCAGCGTAGCCGGGACTAGCGGGTTCTGTGACCAGTTCTTC
>TRBJ2-7|TRBV5-5|14|-|TRBD1
CASGLGKGAHEQYF
TGTGCCAGCGGCTTGGGTAAGGGGGCTCACGAGCAGTACTTC
>TRBJ1-2|TRBV5-4|15|-|-
CASSLGGPGEAGYTF
TGTGCCAGTAGCCTGGGGGGGCCAGGGGAGGCTGGCTACACCTTC